The sequence of this T cell receptor beta chain was determined in a study of CD8+ T cells in alopecia areata. The wider study: Treated patients were given 5 to 10 mg oral tofacitinib twice daily.

This clone has more than one count but fewer than ten. Germline values: CDR1 SQVTM, CDR2 ANQGSEA. The CDR3 loop spans 12 amino acids. With V trimmed by 5 bases and J by 6 bases, 4 bases remained unmatched. Sequencing used cDNA as its template, made by extracting RNA and reverse transcribing it. Libraries were prepared by immunoSEQ multiplex PCR; TCRdb keeps only in-frame clonotypes and omits some of them. The data contain about 130,000 clones, roughly 50% of them singletons. Sequenced here: CD8+ T cells sorted from blood, sampled at week 0. J is TRBJ1-1 and V is TRBV29-1; TRBD1 matches 9 bases. The TCR was taken from a human donor with alopecia areata. The CDR3 DNA reads TGCAGCGTTCAGCGACAGGGGGCTGAAGCTTTCTTT. Residues: CSVQRQGAEAFF. The full variable domain, in which reference TRBV29-1 and TRBJ1-1 provide the parts outside the CDR3, is SAVISQKPSRDICQRGTSLTIQCQVDSQVTMMFWYRQQPGQSLTLIATANQGSEATYESGFVIDKFPISRPNLTFSTLTVSNMSPEDSSIYLCSVQRQGAEAFFGQGTRLTVV.